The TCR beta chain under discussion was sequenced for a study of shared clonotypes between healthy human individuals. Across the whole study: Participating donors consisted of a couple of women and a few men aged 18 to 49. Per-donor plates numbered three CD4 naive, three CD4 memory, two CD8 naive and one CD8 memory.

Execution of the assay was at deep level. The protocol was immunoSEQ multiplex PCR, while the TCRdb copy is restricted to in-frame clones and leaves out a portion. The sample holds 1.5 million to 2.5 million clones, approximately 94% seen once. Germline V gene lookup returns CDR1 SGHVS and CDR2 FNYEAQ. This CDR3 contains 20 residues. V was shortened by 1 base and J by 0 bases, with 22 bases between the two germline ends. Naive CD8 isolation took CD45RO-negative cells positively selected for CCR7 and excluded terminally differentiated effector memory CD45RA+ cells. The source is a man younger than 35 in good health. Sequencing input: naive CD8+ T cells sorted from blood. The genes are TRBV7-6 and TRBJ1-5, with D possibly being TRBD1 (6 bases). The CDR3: CASSLGAQGVHSYSNQPQHF. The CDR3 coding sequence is TGTGCCAGCAGCTTAGGGGCACAGGGTGTACATTCATATAGCAATCAGCCCCAGCATTTT. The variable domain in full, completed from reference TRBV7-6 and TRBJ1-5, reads GAGVSQSPRYKVTKRGQDVALRCDPISGHVSLYWYRQALGQGPEFLTYFNYEAQQDKSGLPNDRFSAERPEGSISTLTIQRTEQRDSAMYRCASSLGAQGVHSYSNQPQHFGDGTRLSIL.